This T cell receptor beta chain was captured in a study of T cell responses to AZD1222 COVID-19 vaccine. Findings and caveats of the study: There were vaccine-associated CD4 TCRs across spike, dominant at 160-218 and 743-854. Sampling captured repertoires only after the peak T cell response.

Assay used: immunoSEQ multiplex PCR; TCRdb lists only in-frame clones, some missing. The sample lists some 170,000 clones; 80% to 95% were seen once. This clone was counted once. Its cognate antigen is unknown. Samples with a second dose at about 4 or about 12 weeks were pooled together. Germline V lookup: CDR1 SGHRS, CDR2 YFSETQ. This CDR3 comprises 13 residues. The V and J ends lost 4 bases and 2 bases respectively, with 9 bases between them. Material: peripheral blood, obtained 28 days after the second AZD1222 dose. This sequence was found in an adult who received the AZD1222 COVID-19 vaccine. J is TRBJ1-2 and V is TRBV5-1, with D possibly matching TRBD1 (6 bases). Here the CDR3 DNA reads TGCGCCAGCAGCGTGGACAGCAACTATGGCTACACCTTC. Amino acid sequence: CASSVDSNYGYTF.